The clone carrying this T cell receptor (beta chain) appeared a single time. This specimen comes from a study of cytomegalovirus exposure and HLA in healthy donors. J was trimmed by 8 bases and V by 4 bases; bases with no gene match: 3. The CDR3 runs to 13 residues. Looked up from germline, CDR1 is SGHAT and CDR2 is FQNNGV. Method: immunoSEQ multiplex PCR; TCRdb's copy keeps in-frame clones and lacks some. The data contain roughly 70,000 clones, roughly 97% of them singletons. The chain recombines TRBV11-2 with TRBJ1-4; TRBD1 agrees at 8 bases. Source material: PBMCs. The sequence was obtained from a man aged 18 to 35 in good health and CMV-seronegative. CDR3 in DNA: TGTGCCAGCAGCTATTCAGGGGGCGAAAAACTGTTTTTT. This gives the protein CASSYSGGEKLFF. The full variable domain, rest sourced from reference TRBV11-2 and TRBJ1-4, is EAGVAQSPRYKIIEKRQSVAFWCNPISGHATLYWYQQILGQGPKLLIQFQNNGVVDDSQLPKDRFSAERLKGVDSTLKIQPAKLEDSAVYLCASSYSGGEKLFFGSGTQLSVL.